This TCR beta chain derives from a study of shared clonotypes between healthy human individuals. The CDR3 is 16 amino acids. Trimming removed 5 bases from V and 9 bases from J; junction bases left unmatched: 8. Germline V gene data show CDR1 as LNHDA and CDR2 as SQIVND (reference sequence). Naivety among CD8 cells was defined by CD45RO negativity and positive CCR7 selection, thereby excluding terminally differentiated effector memory CD45RA+ cells. Using immunoSEQ multiplex PCR, the repertoire was profiled, and TCRdb retains in-frame clones only, with some absent. This table holds roughly 2,000,000 clones, about 93% found once.

The TCR sequence derives from a man younger than 35 in good health. Some clones in this sample may be carry-over from other donors' samples. This sequence joins TRBV19 and TRBJ2-1, with 15 bases matching TRBD2. The specimen sequenced was naive CD8+ T cells from PBMCs. The CDR3 bases are TGTGCCAGTAGTCGCGGGACTAGCGGGAGGTCGGGTGAGCAGTTCTTC. Protein: CASSRGTSGRSGEQFF.